The sequence of this T cell receptor (beta chain) was determined in a study of lymphopenia after photon versus proton radiotherapy. Germline assignment: CDR1 KGHSH and CDR2 LQKENI. After removal of 4 bases from V and 8 bases from J, the junction contained 2 bases not matched to a gene. The length of the CDR3 is 12 residues. The assay was immunoSEQ multiplex PCR, and TCRdb's table has in-frame clones only and misses some. The data show approximately 150,000 clones, roughly nine tenths seen once. Material: peripheral blood, obtained from a patient treated with photon-based radiotherapy. The TCR sequence derives from a man aged 50 to 60 with gastric cancer. V is TRBV18 and J is TRBJ1-1, with 9 bases lining up with TRBD1. The CDR3 region is CASSRQGEEAFF. CDR3 DNA sequence: TGTGCCAGCTCACGACAGGGGGAAGAAGCTTTCTTT.